The 29 T cell receptor beta chains below all came from one sample that was sequenced in a study of technical replicates of blood from a handful of donors listed by TCRdb under 2017. The library was prepared using the immunoSEQ multiplex PCR assay. The table comes from immuneACCESS by way of TCRdb, which keeps in-frame sequences with V and J called. Part of the clones is missing from these tables; in studies checked, under half for an unresolved V gene and the rest for unknown reasons. Here the sample has under 100,000 clones; 85% to 95% occur a single time. In total, the top ten clones hold roughly 0.3% of the sample. Sequencing was carried out using T cells isolated from PBMCs. The receptor set was obtained from a human donor in good health.

The chain's CDR3 is CASSNSLTEAFF. The CDR3 DNA reads TGTGCCAGTAGCAACAGTCTCACTGAAGCTTTCTTT. This sequence joins TRBV19 and TRBJ1-1, with unresolved D. Germline lookup yields CDR1 LNHDA and CDR2 SQIVND (reference sequence). The length of the CDR3 is 12 residues. V was clipped by 6 bases and J by 4 bases, with 9 bases between them.

The chain links TRBV25-1 to TRBJ2-1; TRBD2 matches at 12 bases. Germline CDR1 is MGHDK and CDR2 is SYGVNS. The V segment lost 1 base and the J segment 8 bases; nucleotides outside the gene matches: 12. The CDR3 extends over 18 amino acids. In DNA form, the CDR3 reads TGTGCCAGCAGTGAATTACTAGCGGGAGGCCATTCGGGCGATGAGCAGTTCTTC. This sequence encodes CASSELLAGGHSGDEQFF.

The rearrangement joins TRBV7-9 to TRBJ2-7; possibly TRBD1 for D (5 bases). The V gene's germline CDR1 is SEHNR and CDR2 FQNEAQ (reference sequence). V was shortened by 3 bases and J by 6 bases, with 12 bases between the two germline ends. CDR3 size: 13 residues. CDR3 residues: CASSLSSGAEQYF. The CDR3 coding sequence is TGTGCCAGCAGCTTGTCGAGTGGGGCCGAGCAGTACTTC.

V and J are TRBV19 and TRBJ1-5; no definite D call. The CDR3 length is 16 residues. CDR1 and CDR2 from the germline V gene are LNHDA and SQIVND (reference sequence). V was pared by 7 bases and J by 0 bases, with 16 bases between. The CDR3 spells CASMELARGSNQPQHF. DNA for the CDR3: TGTGCCAGTATGGAATTAGCTCGGGGTAGCAATCAGCCCCAGCATTTT.

The chain joins TRBV14 to TRBJ2-5; 7 bases are a match to TRBD1. The CDR3 runs 14 residues. With 4 bases clipped from V and 6 bases from J, the junction kept 8 bases outside the gene matches. In germline, CDR1 is SGHDN, CDR2 FVKESK. The chain's CDR3 is CASSLGTVGKTQYF. In nucleotides, the CDR3 is TGTGCCAGCAGCCTCGGGACAGTCGGAAAGACCCAGTACTTC.

The chain has TRBV5-6 and TRBJ2-2, with no clear D. This CDR3 spans 14 amino acids. Per germline, CDR1 SGHDT and CDR2 YYEEEE. Deletions cut 0 bases from V and 6 bases from J, with 9 bases between. CDR3: CASSLGQTAGELFF. The DNA for the CDR3 is TGTGCCAGCAGCTTGGGCCAGACTGCCGGGGAGCTGTTTTTT.

This chain uses TRBV7-9 with TRBJ2-7, with 11 bases that match TRBD2. CDR1 and CDR2 from the germline V gene are SEHNR and FQNEAQ (reference sequence). V was pared by 5 bases and J by 0 bases, with 15 bases of the junction left unmatched. This CDR3 region has 19 residues. The CDR3 DNA sequence: TGTGCCAGCAGCACCCTAGCGGGAGGTACCCGTCCTAGCTCCTACGAGCAGTACTTC. Its translation: CASSTLAGGTRPSSYEQYF.

The chain recombines TRBV6-1 with TRBJ1-5, with D possibly being TRBD1 (6 bases). Germline V CDR1 and CDR2: MNHNS, SASEGT. The CDR3 extends over 15 amino acids. Trimming removed 0 bases at V and 5 bases at J, with 11 bases between. This chain's CDR3 is CASSEALRGHQPQHF. The DNA for the CDR3 is TGTGCCAGCAGTGAAGCGCTCAGGGGTCATCAGCCCCAGCATTTT.

The genes are TRBV7-7 and TRBJ1-5, with 8 bases aligning to TRBD1. The germline V gene has CDR1 SSHAT and CDR2 FNYEAQ (reference sequence). The CDR3 is 13 amino acids. The CDR3 DNA sequence: TGTGCTAGCGGACAGGGTCTAAATCAGCCCCAGCATTTT. Amino acid sequence: CASGQGLNQPQHF. Full variable domain (rest looked up from reference TRBV7-7 and TRBJ1-5): GAGVSQSPRYKVTKRGQDVTLRCDPISSHATLYWYQQALGQGPEFLTYFNYEAQPDKSGLPSDRFSAERPEGSISTLTIQRTEQRDSAMYRCASGQGLNQPQHFGDGTRLSIL.

The chain carries TRBV5-6 and TRBJ1-2, with a weak D call TRBD1 (6 bases). The CDR3 is 15 amino acids. Deletions cut 0 bases from V and 3 bases from J, with 12 bases between. Germline CDR1 reads SGHDT; CDR2 reads YYEEEE. The CDR3 bases are TGTGCCAGCAGCTTGGGGCAGGGGATGCACTATGGCTACACCTTC. Translated, it gives CASSLGQGMHYGYTF.

The rearrangement links TRBV7-3 to TRBJ2-3; 8 bases agree with TRBD1. Trimming removed 2 bases from V and 3 bases from J; junction bases left unmatched: 4. This CDR3 spans 15 amino acids. CDR1 and CDR2 (germline): SGHTA, FQGTGA. CDR3 region: CASSLQGAITDTQYF. Written as DNA, the CDR3 is TGTGCCAGCAGCTTACAGGGGGCGATTACAGATACGCAGTATTTT.

The rearrangement links TRBV28 to TRBJ1-4; D is unclear. The CDR3 is made up of 15 amino acids. The germline CDR1 and CDR2 sequences are MDHEN and SYDVKM. V dropped 6 bases and J dropped 4 bases, with 15 bases sitting between them. CDR3 amino acids: CASSPFLGGNEKLFF. CDR3 DNA sequence: TGTGCCAGCAGCCCATTCCTTGGAGGTAATGAAAAACTGTTTTTT.

The rearrangement joins TRBV5-8 to TRBJ1-3; 7 bases map to TRBD1. V shed 4 bases and J 7 bases; nucleotides not matched to a gene: 11. Per the germline V gene, CDR1 is SGHTS and CDR2 is YDEGEE. The CDR3 runs to 15 residues. CDR3 DNA sequence: TGTGCCAGCAGCCGCGACAGGGTGGCCGGTAACACCATATATTTT. This codes for CASSRDRVAGNTIYF.

The V gene is TRBV19, the J gene TRBJ1-2, with 8 bases lining up with TRBD1. There are 14 residues in the CDR3. J gave up 4 bases and V 5 bases, and 6 bases lay outside the gene matches. Germline CDR1 is LNHDA and CDR2 is SQIVND (reference sequence). The CDR3 spells CASSATGGGYGYTF. DNA for the CDR3: TGTGCCAGTAGTGCAACAGGGGGGGGCTATGGCTACACCTTC. The full variable domain, rest sourced from reference TRBV19 and TRBJ1-2, is DGGITQSPKYLFRKEGQNVTLSCEQNLNHDAMYWYRQDPGQGLRLIYYSQIVNDFQKGDIAEGYSVSREKKESFPLTVTSAQKNPTAFYLCASSATGGGYGYTFGSGTRLTVV.

This chain joins TRBV27 and TRBJ2-7; 7 positions match TRBD1. The CDR3 contains 14 residues. The J segment lost 2 bases and the V segment lost 4 bases, leaving 5 bases of the junction unmatched. The germline V gene has CDR1 MNHEY and CDR2 SMNVEV (reference sequence). CDR3 nucleotides: TGTGCCAGCAGTTGGTCCCAGGGGGCCTACGAGCAGTACTTC. Its translation: CASSWSQGAYEQYF.

This clone showed up just once. The rearrangement uses TRBV7-8 and TRBJ2-5; the D gene is possibly TRBD2 (6 bases). With 5 bases removed from V and 2 bases from J, the gap between germline ends came to 15 bases. Per the germline V gene, CDR1 is SGHVS and CDR2 is FQNEAQ. The CDR3 loop spans 15 amino acids. CDR3 coding DNA: TGTGCCAGCAGCCTCCCTGGGACTTCTCAAGAGACCCAGTACTTC. This codes for CASSLPGTSQETQYF.

The chain has TRBV15 and TRBJ2-1; D is perhaps TRBD2 (6 bases). Trimming cost V 0 bases and J 8 bases, with 14 bases left between them. CDR3 length equals 15 residues. Germline V gene sequence: CDR1 LNHNV, CDR2 YYDKDF (reference sequence). CDR3 in DNA: TGTGCCACCAGCAGAGATTCCAGGGAGGTCGATGAGCAGTTCTTC. This codes for CATSRDSREVDEQFF.

The chain has TRBV15 and TRBJ2-3, with 8 bases that match TRBD1. CDR1 and CDR2 (germline): LNHNV, YYDKDF (reference sequence). CDR3 length: 17 amino acids. Trimming removed 2 bases from V and 0 bases from J; junction bases left unmatched: 7. This CDR3 reads CATSRTLTGASTDTQYF. The CDR3 DNA is TGTGCCACCAGCAGAACATTGACAGGGGCCAGCACAGATACGCAGTATTTT. Full variable domain (missing parts from reference TRBV15 and TRBJ2-3): DAMVIQNPRYQVTQFGKPVTLSCSQTLNHNVMYWYQQKSSQAPKLLFHYYDKDFNNEADTPDNFQSRRPNTSFCFLDIRSPGLGDTAMYLCATSRTLTGASTDTQYFGPGTRLTVL.

The CDR3 region has the DNA TGTGCCAGCAGCTCCAAGAGGACTAGACTCTACTACGCCAAAAACATTCAGTACTTC. This sequence encodes CASSSKRTRLYYAKNIQYF. V usage is TRBV12-1 and J usage is TRBJ2-4; TRBD2, the table's D call, lacks a check against the DNA. TRBV12-1 is a documented pseudogene. The CDR3 loop spans 19 amino acids.

The chain is built from TRBV4-3 and TRBJ1-2; unclear D gene. Germline V lookup: CDR1 LGHNA, CDR2 YSLEER. The V end was cut by 1 base, the J end by 2 bases, with 8 bases between. The CDR3 spans 14 residues. The CDR3 here is CASSQVSQNYGYTF. CDR3 DNA sequence: TGCGCCAGCAGCCAAGTAAGTCAGAACTATGGCTACACCTTC.

The chain uses TRBV5-1 and TRBJ2-3; 9 bases fit TRBD2. With 0 bases clipped from V and 6 bases from J, the junction kept 14 bases outside the gene matches. Germline values: CDR1 SGHRS, CDR2 YFSETQ. This CDR3 has 18 residues. The CDR3 loop is CASSLANSAGGPLDTQYF. The CDR3, as DNA: TGCGCCAGCAGCTTGGCCAACTCGGCGGGAGGGCCCCTCGATACGCAGTATTTT. The full variable domain, with the rest looked up from reference TRBV5-1 and TRBJ2-3, is KAGVTQTPRYLIKTRGQQVTLSCSPISGHRSVSWYQQTPGQGLQFLFEYFSETQRNKGNFPGRFSGRQFSNSRSEMNVSTLELGDSALYLCASSLANSAGGPLDTQYFGPGTRLTVL.

This sequence joins TRBV19 and TRBJ1-5; 8 nucleotides align to TRBD1. This CDR3 has 15 amino acids. Unmatched junction bases numbered 12, after V lost 7 bases and J lost 7 bases. Germline CDR1 LNHDA, CDR2 SQIVND (reference sequence). The CDR3: CASMAPTGERQPQHF. The CDR3, as DNA: TGTGCCAGTATGGCCCCGACAGGGGAGAGGCAGCCCCAGCATTTT.

The chain employs TRBV28 and TRBJ1-1; maybe TRBD1 (5 bases). Germline V CDR1 and CDR2: MDHEN, SYDVKM. V shed 1 base and J shed 12 bases, with 18 bases lying between them. The CDR3 covers 14 residues. The CDR3 nucleotides are TGTGCCAGCAGTTTATATAACGGGGGTATACTAACTTTCTTT. It codes for CASSLYNGGILTFF.

V usage is TRBV9 and J usage is TRBJ2-1; D gene unclear. Germline CDR1 is SGDLS and CDR2 is YYNGEE. Trimming took off 6 bases at V and 0 bases at J, with 13 bases between the two ends. This CDR3 has 15 residues. This chain's CDR3 is CASTPSESSYNEQFF. CDR3 in DNA: TGTGCCAGCACCCCCTCTGAGAGCTCCTACAATGAGCAGTTCTTC.

The chain combines TRBV6-5 with TRBJ2-1; D might be TRBD2 (6 bases). Trimming left V 2 bases short and J 10 bases short, with 15 bases between. CDR1 and CDR2 from the germline V gene are MNHEY and SVGAGI. This CDR3 has 14 amino acids. In DNA form, the CDR3 reads TGTGCCAGCAGTTACGAGGGAGGTTGGGGGGAGCAGTTCTTC. It codes for CASSYEGGWGEQFF.

The V and J genes are TRBV9 and TRBJ2-5; TRBD2 matches 7 bases. This CDR3 comprises 18 residues. Germline CDR1 is SGDLS and CDR2 is YYNGEE. V lost 0 bases to trimming and J lost 5 bases; unmatched junction nucleotides: 16. The CDR3 DNA follows: TGTGCCAGCAGCGTAGGTAGGTTGGCGGGAGAGTTTTGGGAGACCCAGTACTTC. It encodes CASSVGRLAGEFWETQYF.

This sequence joins TRBV27 and TRBJ1-1; weak D call: TRBD1 (6 bases). The CDR3 covers 15 residues. Germline V gene sequence: CDR1 MNHEY, CDR2 SMNVEV (reference sequence). The V and J ends lost 4 bases and 5 bases respectively, with 17 bases between them. The CDR3 DNA follows: TGTGCCAGCAGTTCCAACAGGGAAGTAAGGACTGAAGCTTTCTTT. Its protein product is CASSSNREVRTEAFF.

The rearrangement links TRBV11-2 to TRBJ2-7, with D possibly matching TRBD2 (5 bases). Trimming removed 3 bases at V and 6 bases at J, with 9 bases between. In germline, CDR1 is SGHAT, CDR2 FQNNGV. The CDR3 runs to 12 residues. This CDR3 is CASSLGGSEQYF. Written as DNA, the CDR3 is TGTGCCAGCAGCTTGGGCGGGTCCGAGCAGTACTTC.

The genes are TRBV7-3 and TRBJ1-2, with a tentative D call TRBD1 (5 bases). The V gene's germline CDR1 is SGHTA and CDR2 FQGTGA. The CDR3 runs to 12 residues. Trimming left V 4 bases short and J 8 bases short, with 11 bases between. The DNA for the CDR3 is TGTGCCAGCAGCTCCGGACAAGGCGGCTACACCTTC. Translated: CASSSGQGGYTF.